This TCR beta chain was documented in a study of CD8 T cells in Susac syndrome (dated by TCRdb to the late 2010s). For the study in its entirety: Of the Susac syndrome patients who were sequenced, roughly 8 were in clinical remission while more than five had clinically active disease. At the time of blood withdrawal, Susac syndrome patients were either therapy-naive, taking corticosteroids (with some also receiving IVIg), or on IVIg alone. Whether CD8+ T cell activation and differentiation in Susac syndrome was antigen driven was tested using repertoire sequencing.

High-throughput TCR beta sequencing profiled peripheral blood CD8+ and CD4+ T cells from healthy donors, Susac syndrome patients and multiple sclerosis patients. Susac syndrome patients met recently defined diagnostic criteria for definite or probable disease. Bulk CD8+ and CD4+ T cells were purified magnetically by negative isolation, whereas CD8+ TEMRA cells were enriched by FACS. Blood was drawn into EDTA tubes, processed within 24 hours, and PBMCs were isolated by density gradient centrifugation. PBMCs intended for TCR sequencing were cryopreserved in liquid nitrogen and were subsequently thawed in a 37 degrees C water bath. Purity of sorted or isolated CD4+, CD8+ and CD8+ TEMRA cells was at least 90%. Broad study findings and their caveats: The CD4+ T cell repertoire of patients with Susac syndrome showed no detectable clonal expansion. The TCR sequencing and HLA analysis was acknowledged to have included a relatively small number of individuals.

RNA was extracted using the RNeasy kit, and 0.5 to 1 microgram was reverse transcribed with random hexamers. TCR beta CDR3 regions were amplified with the immunoSEQ multiplex PCR assay covering 54 Vbeta and 13 Jbeta segments. PCR amplification bias was corrected using a synthetic template baseline for primer optimization and computational correction. Per the authors' processing: Reads were annotated to V, D and J genes per IMGT and analyzed with immunoSEQ Analyzer, keeping only productive sequences. Clonality was computed as one minus Shannon entropy normalized by log2 of the number of productive unique sequences. For each patient and control, public and private clones were evaluated among the 100 most prevalent clones. Clones were defined as Susac-specific if absent from the healthy and MS cohorts, from some 1,000 published viral clones and from other ImmuneACCESS disease sequences. The raw public data were reprocessed by TCRdb itself: fastp quality trimming at Q25, MiXCR clonotype calling, in-frame beta chains only. One record per CDR3 amino acid sequence lists the most common genes and DNA. The V and J calls and clone size are TCRdb's, not the authors'. Recorded for this sample are about 240,000 distinct CDR3 sequences; 90% to 97% of them occurred a single time. The ten largest clones represent approximately 0.094% of the sample.

Regarding this clonotype: The clone's antigen remains unknown. No quality values exist for individual bases; no much larger clone is one base distant.

Between the V and J ends, shortened by 3 bases and 3 bases respectively, the junction contains 15 bases. Its CDR3 holds 15 amino acids, cysteine through phenylalanine. Only the CDR3 portion is preserved as DNA: 45 bases, with reading frame beginning at the first base. Based on the germline V gene (reference sequence), the CDR1 and CDR2 sequences are MNHEY and SMNVEV. The sequencing input was CD4+ T cells from PBMCs. The chain is assembled from TRBV27 and TRBJ2-7; the D gene remains uncertain. The receptor was derived from a human donor with Susac syndrome. At the DNA level, the sequence is TGTGCCAGCAGTTTTTCCTCGAACCCCCTCTACGAGCAGTACTTC. Its coded protein is CASSFSSNPLYEQYF.